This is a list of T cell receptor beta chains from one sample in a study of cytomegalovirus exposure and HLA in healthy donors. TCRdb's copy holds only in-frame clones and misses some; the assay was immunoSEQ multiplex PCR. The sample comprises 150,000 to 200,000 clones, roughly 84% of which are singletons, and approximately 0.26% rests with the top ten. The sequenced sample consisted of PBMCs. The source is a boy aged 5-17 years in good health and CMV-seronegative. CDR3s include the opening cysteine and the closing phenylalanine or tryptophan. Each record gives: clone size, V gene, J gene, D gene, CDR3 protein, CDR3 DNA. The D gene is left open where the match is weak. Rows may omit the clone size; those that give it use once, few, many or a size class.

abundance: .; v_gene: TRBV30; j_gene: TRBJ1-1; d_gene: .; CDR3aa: CAWMGGSEAFF; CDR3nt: TGTGCCTGGATGGGAGGGAGTGAAGCTTTCTTT
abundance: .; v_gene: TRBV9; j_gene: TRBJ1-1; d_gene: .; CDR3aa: CASSVESGPTEAFF; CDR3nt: TGTGCCAGCAGCGTAGAATCAGGGCCCACTGAAGCTTTCTTT
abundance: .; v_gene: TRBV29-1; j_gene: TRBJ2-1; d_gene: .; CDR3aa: CSASLGQGRFF; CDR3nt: TGCAGCGCCTCCCTTGGGCAGGGGCGGTTCTTC
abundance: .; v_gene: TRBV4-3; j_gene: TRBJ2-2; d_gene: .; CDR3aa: CASSQGGVNTGELFF; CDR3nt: TGCGCCAGCAGCCAAGGGGGGGTAAACACCGGGGAGCTGTTTTTT
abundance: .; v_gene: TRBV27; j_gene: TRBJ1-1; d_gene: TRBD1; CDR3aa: CASSFRGTGNTEAFF; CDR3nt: TGTGCCAGCAGTTTTCGAGGGACAGGGAACACTGAAGCTTTCTTT
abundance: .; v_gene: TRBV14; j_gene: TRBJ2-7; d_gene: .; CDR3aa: CASSQNPGLTFYEQYF; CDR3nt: TGTGCCAGCAGCCAAAATCCGGGACTTACCTTCTACGAGCAGTACTTC
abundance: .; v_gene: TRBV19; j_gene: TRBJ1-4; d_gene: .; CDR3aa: CASEVTGSEKLFF; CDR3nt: TGTGCCAGTGAGGTTACAGGGAGTGAAAAACTGTTTTTT
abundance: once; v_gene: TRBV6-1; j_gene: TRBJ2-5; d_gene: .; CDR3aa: CASSGGQIKETQYF; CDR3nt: TGTGCCAGCAGTGGAGGGCAGATTAAAGAGACCCAGTACTTC
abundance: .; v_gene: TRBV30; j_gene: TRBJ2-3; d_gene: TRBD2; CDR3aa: CAWLLGLAADTQYF; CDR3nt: TGTGCCTGGCTCCTGGGACTAGCAGCAGATACGCAGTATTTT
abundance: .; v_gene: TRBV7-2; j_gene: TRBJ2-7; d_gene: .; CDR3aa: CASSLWAGAGYEQYF; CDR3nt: TGTGCCAGCAGCTTGTGGGCGGGCGCCGGCTACGAGCAGTACTTC
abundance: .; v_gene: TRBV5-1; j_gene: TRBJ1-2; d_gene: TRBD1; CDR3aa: CASSSGQDYGYTF; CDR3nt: TGCGCCAGCAGCTCGGGACAGGACTATGGCTACACCTTC
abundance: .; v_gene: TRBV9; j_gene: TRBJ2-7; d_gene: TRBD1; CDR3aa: CASSVGGTGPYEQYF; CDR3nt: TGTGCCAGCAGCGTAGGAGGGACAGGGCCCTACGAGCAGTACTTC
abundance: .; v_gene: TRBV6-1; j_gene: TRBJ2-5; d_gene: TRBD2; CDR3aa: CASSALAGGQRGETQYF; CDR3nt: TGTGCCAGCAGTGCACTAGCGGGGGGCCAAAGGGGGGAGACCCAGTACTTC
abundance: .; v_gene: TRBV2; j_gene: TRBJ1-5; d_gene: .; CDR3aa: CASSGGRGVSNQPQHF; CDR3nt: TGTGCCAGCAGTGGAGGACGGGGGGTTAGCAATCAGCCCCAGCATTTT
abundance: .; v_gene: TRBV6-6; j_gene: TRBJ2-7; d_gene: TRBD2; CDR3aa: CASSYTAPGLADEQYF; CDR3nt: TGTGCCAGCAGTTATACGGCTCCGGGACTAGCGGACGAGCAGTACTTC
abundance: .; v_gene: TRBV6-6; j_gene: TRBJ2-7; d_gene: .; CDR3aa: CASCPQGSASYEQYF; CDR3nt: TGTGCCAGTTGCCCCCAGGGTTCCGCCTCCTACGAGCAGTACTTC
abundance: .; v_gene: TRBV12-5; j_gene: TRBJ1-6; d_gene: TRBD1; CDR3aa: CASGDTGESYNSPLHF; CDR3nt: TGTGCTAGTGGGGACACAGGGGAGTCTTATAATTCACCCCTCCACTTT
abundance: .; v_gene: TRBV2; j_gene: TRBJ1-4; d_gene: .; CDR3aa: CASSDPLTRNEKLFF; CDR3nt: TGTGCCAGCAGTGACCCCCTGACGCGGAATGAAAAACTGTTTTTT
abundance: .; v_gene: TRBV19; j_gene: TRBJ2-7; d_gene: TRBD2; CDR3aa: CASSIERTSGIHEQYF; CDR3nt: TGTGCCAGTAGTATAGAAAGGACTAGCGGGATCCACGAGCAGTACTTC
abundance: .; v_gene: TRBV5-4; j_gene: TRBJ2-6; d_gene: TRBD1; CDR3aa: CASRRDRGFPGANVLTF; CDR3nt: TGTGCCAGCCGAAGGGACAGGGGTTTTCCTGGGGCCAACGTCCTGACTTTC
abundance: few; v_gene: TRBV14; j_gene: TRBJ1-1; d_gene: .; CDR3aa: CASSQVPGMNTEAFF; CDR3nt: TGTGCCAGCAGCCAAGTGCCAGGCATGAACACTGAAGCTTTCTTT
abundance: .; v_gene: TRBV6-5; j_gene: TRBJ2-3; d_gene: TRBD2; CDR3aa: CASSSLAGGPGDTQYF; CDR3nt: TGTGCCAGCAGTTCCCTGGCGGGGGGGCCTGGAGATACGCAGTATTTT